The 7 T cell receptor beta chains given below trace back to one sample, sequenced in a study of vaccination effects on CD4 cells after COVID-19. The protocol was immunoSEQ multiplex PCR, while the TCRdb copy is restricted to in-frame clones and leaves out a portion. The sample contains some 69,000 clones, under 85% of which appear only once. These receptors' targets are unknown. Prior to sequencing, the ViraFEST assay stimulated PBMC with viral peptide pools, which expanded the antigen-specific CD4+ T cells. The culture ran for approximately 10 days before CD4+ T cells were isolated. None of these healthy vaccinees had been infected with SARS-CoV-2 before vaccination. The starting material was CD4+ T cells from PBMCs cultured with HCoV-NL63 spike peptides, obtained before COVID-19 vaccination. Receptor source: a human donor who received a COVID-19 vaccine.

The chain uses TRBV7-3 and TRBJ2-1; the match to TRBD2 covers 10 bases. From germline, CDR1 is SGHTA and CDR2 FQGTGA. J gave up 5 bases and V 5 bases, and 9 bases lay outside the gene matches. The CDR3 sequence is 16 residues long. The CDR3 region is CASSPGLALVHNEQFF. The DNA of the CDR3 is TGTGCCAGCAGCCCGGGACTAGCGTTGGTCCACAATGAGCAGTTCTTC.

This clone was seen a few times. The chain recombines TRBV24-1 with TRBJ2-2; D is unclear. The V gene's germline CDR1 is KGHDR and CDR2 SFDVKD. V lost 1 base, J lost 5 bases, and 1 base lay in between. This CDR3 is 12 amino acids long. CDR3 sequence reads: CATSDFTGELFF. The CDR3 region has the DNA TGTGCCACCAGTGATTTTACCGGGGAGCTGTTTTTT.

This clone has only a few counts. This chain uses TRBV5-4 with TRBJ2-1, with 10 nucleotides matching TRBD1. CDR3 length equals 16 residues. From germline, CDR1 is SGHNT and CDR2 YYREEE (reference sequence). Unmatched junction bases numbered 7, after V lost 0 bases and J lost 7 bases. The CDR3, as DNA: TGTGCCAGCAGCTTGGGGGGACAGGGGTGGATTAATGAGCAGTTCTTC. Translation: CASSLGGQGWINEQFF.

This rearrangement joins TRBV7-2 to TRBJ1-2; D gene unclear. CDR1 and CDR2 from the germline V gene are SGHTA and FQGNSA. The CDR3 is 12 residues long. V lost 2 bases, J lost 8 bases, and 9 bases lay in between. The CDR3 nucleotides read TGTGCCAGCAGCTTAATTAGGGAGGGCTACACCTTC. This sequence encodes CASSLIREGYTF.

The V call is TRBV6-2 or TRBV6-3, the J call TRBJ2-3; 8 bases are a match to TRBD2. CDR1 is MNHEY and CDR2 is SVGEGT in the germline V gene. CDR3 length: 14 amino acids. V lost 5 bases to trimming and J lost 6 bases; unmatched junction nucleotides: 7. CDR3 in amino acids: CASSDPSGRDTQYF. In DNA, the CDR3 is TGTGCCAGCAGTGATCCTAGCGGGCGGGATACGCAGTATTTT.

This chain connects TRBV5-8 to TRBJ1-2; D uncertain. Germline-derived CDR1 and CDR2 are SGHTS and YDEGEE. The CDR3 contains 13 residues. V was clipped by 4 bases and J by 4 bases, with 11 bases between them. The CDR3 DNA reads TGTGCCAGCAGCCCCCCCGGGCCCTATGGCTACACCTTC. It yields the protein CASSPPGPYGYTF.

V gene TRBV9 combines with J gene TRBJ1-6, with 7 bases aligning to TRBD1. Trimming removed 4 bases from V and 7 bases from J; junction bases left unmatched: 8. CDR3 size: 15 residues. Germline loops: CDR1 SGDLS, CDR2 YYNGEE. CDR3: CASSPGQAGNSPLHF. Here the CDR3 DNA reads TGTGCCAGCAGCCCCGGACAGGCGGGGAATTCACCCCTCCACTTT.